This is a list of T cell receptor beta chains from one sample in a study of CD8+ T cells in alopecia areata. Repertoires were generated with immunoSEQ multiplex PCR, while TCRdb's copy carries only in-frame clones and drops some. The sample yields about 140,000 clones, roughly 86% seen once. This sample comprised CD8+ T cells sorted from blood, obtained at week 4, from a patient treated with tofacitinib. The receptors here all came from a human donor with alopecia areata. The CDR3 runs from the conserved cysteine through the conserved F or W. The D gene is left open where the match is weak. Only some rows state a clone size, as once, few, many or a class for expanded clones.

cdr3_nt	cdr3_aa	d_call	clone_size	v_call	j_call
TGTGCCAGCAGCTTAGGGGCGGGTGGTCTCAACGTCCTGACTTTC	CASSLGAGGLNVLTF	.	.	TRBV7-7	TRBJ2-6
TGTGCCATCAGTGAGACAGGGAACACTGAAGCTTTCTTT	CAISETGNTEAFF	.	few	TRBV10-3	TRBJ1-1
TGTGCCAGCAGCTCCACCGATAGGGCCGGGGAGCTGTTTTTT	CASSSTDRAGELFF	.	.	TRBV5-4	TRBJ2-2
TGTGCCACCCAGGGACAGGGTTCCTACAATGAGCAGTTCTTC	CATQGQGSYNEQFF	TRBD1	.	TRBV5-4	TRBJ2-1
TGTGCCAGCAGCTACGGACAGATCTACGAGCAGTACTTC	CASSYGQIYEQYF	.	.	TRBV5-4	TRBJ2-7
TGTGCCAGCAGTTACTCGGTAGGGAGCAATCAGCCCCAGCATTTT	CASSYSVGSNQPQHF	.	.	TRBV6-6	TRBJ1-5
TGTGCCAGTAGCGGGGGGCTCTACTCCTACGAGCAGTACTTC	CASSGGLYSYEQYF	.	.	TRBV19	TRBJ2-7
TGCGCCAGCAGCCAAGAAGGGACCTACAACAATGAGCAGTTCTTC	CASSQEGTYNNEQFF	.	.	TRBV4-1	TRBJ2-1
TGTGCCAGCAGTGCGATCGGGACTAGCGGAACCTACGAGCAGTACTTC	CASSAIGTSGTYEQYF	TRBD2	.	TRBV27	TRBJ2-7
TGTGCCAGCAGCTTAGTTCCTAGCACCCCTAACTATGGCTACACCTTC	CASSLVPSTPNYGYTF	.	.	TRBV7-9	TRBJ1-2
TGCAGCGTCTCGAACACCGGGGAGCTGTTTTTT	CSVSNTGELFF	.	.	TRBV29-1	TRBJ2-2
TGCGCCAGCAGCCCGGGACAGGGGGTAGAGACCCAGTACTTC	CASSPGQGVETQYF	TRBD1	.	TRBV5-1	TRBJ2-5
TGTGCCTGGAGTGGAGACAGGCAAAACACTGAAGCTTTCTTT	CAWSGDRQNTEAFF	.	.	TRBV30	TRBJ1-1
TGTGCCAGCAGTCCCCTCTACTCCTACAATGAGCAGTTCTTC	CASSPLYSYNEQFF	.	few	TRBV27	TRBJ2-1
TGCAGCGTTGGTTCGGGAAATAGCAATCAGCCCCAGCATTTT	CSVGSGNSNQPQHF	.	.	TRBV29-1	TRBJ1-5
TGTGCCAGCAGCCCCGGGACCTCCCCACTTGGGACCCAGTACTTC	CASSPGTSPLGTQYF	.	.	TRBV7-9	TRBJ2-5
TGTGCCAGCAGCTTGGGGGACAGTCCCTACGAGCAGTACTTC	CASSLGDSPYEQYF	TRBD1	.	TRBV5-6	TRBJ2-7
TGTGCCAGCAGCTCCGGGACTAGCCCATACAATGAGCAGTTCTTC	CASSSGTSPYNEQFF	TRBD2	.	TRBV6-1	TRBJ2-1
TGTGCCAGCAGTTACTCTTGGACTTATGAGCAGTTCTTC	CASSYSWTYEQFF	.	.	TRBV6-6	TRBJ2-1
TGTGCCAGCAGTGAAGTTGATGGGGAGGCCTATGGCTACACCTTC	CASSEVDGEAYGYTF	.	.	TRBV25-1	TRBJ1-2